This TCR beta chain was captured by sequencing in a study of T cells after yellow fever vaccination. This clonotype was observed many times. TCRdb ran MiXCR on the 5' RACE reads and lists one entry per CDR3 protein. The sample shows over 300,000 distinct CDR3 sequences, over 4% of them seen only once. This TCR came from a young man who received the YFV17D yellow fever vaccine. The input for sequencing was PBMCs, taken 5 days after the yellow fever booster vaccination.

This CDR3 reads CASTKGQGFYEQYF. CDR3 coding DNA: TGTGCCAGCACCAAGGGACAGGGATTCTACGAGCAGTACTTC. This chain joins TRBV25-1 and TRBJ2-7; 9 positions agree with TRBD1. CDR1 is MGHDK and CDR2 is SYGVNS in the germline V gene. CDR3 length: 14 amino acids. V trimming: 7 bases; J trimming: 3 bases; junction bases outside the gene matches: 7.